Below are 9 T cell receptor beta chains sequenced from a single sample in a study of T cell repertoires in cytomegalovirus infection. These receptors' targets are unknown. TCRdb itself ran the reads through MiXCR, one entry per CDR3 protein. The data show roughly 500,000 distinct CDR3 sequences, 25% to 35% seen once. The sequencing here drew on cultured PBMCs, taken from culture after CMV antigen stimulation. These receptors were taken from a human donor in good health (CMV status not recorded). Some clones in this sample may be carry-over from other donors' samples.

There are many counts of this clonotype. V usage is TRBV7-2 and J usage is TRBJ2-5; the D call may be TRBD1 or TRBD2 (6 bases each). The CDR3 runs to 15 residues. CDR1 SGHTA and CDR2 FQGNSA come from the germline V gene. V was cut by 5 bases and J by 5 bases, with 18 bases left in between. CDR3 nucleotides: TGTGCCAGCAGCCCTCCGGGTCGAGGGGGGGAGACCCAGTACTTC. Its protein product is CASSPPGRGGETQYF.

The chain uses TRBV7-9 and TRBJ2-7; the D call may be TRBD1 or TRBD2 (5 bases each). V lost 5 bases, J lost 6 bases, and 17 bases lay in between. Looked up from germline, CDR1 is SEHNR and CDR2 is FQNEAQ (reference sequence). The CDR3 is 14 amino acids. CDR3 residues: CASSQGRGLGEQYF. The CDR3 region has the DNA TGTGCCAGCAGCCAAGGACGGGGCCTCGGCGAGCAGTACTTC.

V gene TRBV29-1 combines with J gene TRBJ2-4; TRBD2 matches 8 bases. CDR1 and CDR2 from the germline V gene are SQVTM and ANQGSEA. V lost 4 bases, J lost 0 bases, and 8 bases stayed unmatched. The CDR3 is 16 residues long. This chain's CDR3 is CSVVYLAGIAKNIQYF. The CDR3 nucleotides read TGCAGCGTTGTTTATCTAGCGGGTATAGCCAAAAACATTCAGTACTTC.

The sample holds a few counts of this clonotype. The DNA of the CDR3 is TGCGCCAGCAGCTTGGGGGGGGCTAGTTACGAGCAGTACTTC. Translated, it gives CASSLGGASYEQYF. The J gene is TRBJ2-7, the V gene TRBV5-1; D could derive from TRBD1 or TRBD2 (6 bases each). CDR1 and CDR2 (germline): SGHRS, YFSETQ. The V end was cut by 0 bases, the J end by 4 bases, with 11 bases between. There are 14 residues in the CDR3.

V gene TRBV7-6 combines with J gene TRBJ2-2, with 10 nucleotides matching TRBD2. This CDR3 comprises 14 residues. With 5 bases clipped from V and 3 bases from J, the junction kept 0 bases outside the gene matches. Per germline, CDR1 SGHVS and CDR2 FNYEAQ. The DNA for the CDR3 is TGTGCCAGCAGCGGGACTAGCGACACCGGGGAGCTGTTTTTT. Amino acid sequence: CASSGTSDTGELFF. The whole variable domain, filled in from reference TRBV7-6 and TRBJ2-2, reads GAGVSQSPRYKVTKRGQDVALRCDPISGHVSLYWYRQALGQGPEFLTYFNYEAQQDKSGLPNDRFSAERPEGSISTLTIQRTEQRDSAMYRCASSGTSDTGELFFGEGSRLTVL.

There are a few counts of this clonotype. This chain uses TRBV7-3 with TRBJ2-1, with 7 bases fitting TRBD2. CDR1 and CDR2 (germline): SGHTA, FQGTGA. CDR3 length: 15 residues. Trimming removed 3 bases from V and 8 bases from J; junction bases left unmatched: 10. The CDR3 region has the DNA TGTGCCAGCAGCTTCTCGCCAGGGCGGGAGCATGAGCAGTTCTTC. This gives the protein CASSFSPGREHEQFF.

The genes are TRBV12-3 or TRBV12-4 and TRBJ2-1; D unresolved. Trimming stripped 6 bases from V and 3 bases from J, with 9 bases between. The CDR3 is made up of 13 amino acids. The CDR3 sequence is CASSEQLYNEQFF. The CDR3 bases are TGTGCCAGCAGCGAACAGCTCTACAATGAGCAGTTCTTC.

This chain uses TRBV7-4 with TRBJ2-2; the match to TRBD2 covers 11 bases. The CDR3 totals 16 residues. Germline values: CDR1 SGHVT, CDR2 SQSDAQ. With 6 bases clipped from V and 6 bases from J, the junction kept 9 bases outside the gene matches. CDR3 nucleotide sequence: TGTGCCAGCAGAGATCCGGGACTAGCGGTACCCGGGGAGCTGTTTTTT. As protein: CASRDPGLAVPGELFF.

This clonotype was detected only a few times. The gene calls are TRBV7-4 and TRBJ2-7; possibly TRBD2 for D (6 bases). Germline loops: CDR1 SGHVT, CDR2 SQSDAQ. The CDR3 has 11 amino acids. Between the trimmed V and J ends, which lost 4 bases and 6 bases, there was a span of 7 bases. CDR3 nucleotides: TGTGCCAGCAGCTCGGAGGGCGAGCAGTACTTC. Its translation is CASSSEGEQYF.